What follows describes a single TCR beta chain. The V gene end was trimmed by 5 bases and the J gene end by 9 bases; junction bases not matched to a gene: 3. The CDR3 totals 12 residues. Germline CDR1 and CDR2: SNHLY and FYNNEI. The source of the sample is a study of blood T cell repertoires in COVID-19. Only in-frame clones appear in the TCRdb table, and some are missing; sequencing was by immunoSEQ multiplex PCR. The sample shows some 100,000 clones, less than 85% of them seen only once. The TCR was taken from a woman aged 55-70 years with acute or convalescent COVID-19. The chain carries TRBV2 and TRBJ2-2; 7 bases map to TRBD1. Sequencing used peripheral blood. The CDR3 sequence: CASSWDRRELFF. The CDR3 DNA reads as TGTGCCAGCAGTTGGGACAGAAGGGAGCTGTTTTTT.